The clone carrying this TCR beta chain was counted only a few times. This CDR3 spans 17 amino acids. V lost 7 bases and J lost 6; bases outside the gene matches: 18. Germline-derived CDR1 and CDR2 are MNHEY and SVGAGI. One entry per CDR3 protein, called by TCRdb with MiXCR from the RT-PCR reads. The profile shows about 700,000 distinct CDR3 sequences, approximately 15% of them singletons. The chain is built from TRBV6-5 and TRBJ2-5, with 9 bases lining up with TRBD2. Sequencing was done on a sample of memory CD4+ T cells from blood. This receptor was taken from a female donor in good health, serving as a healthy control. CDR3 DNA sequence: TGTGCCAGCACTCAACCCGGTGCGCGGGAGGGTGGAAAGACCCAGTACTTC. Protein sequence: CASTQPGAREGGKTQYF.